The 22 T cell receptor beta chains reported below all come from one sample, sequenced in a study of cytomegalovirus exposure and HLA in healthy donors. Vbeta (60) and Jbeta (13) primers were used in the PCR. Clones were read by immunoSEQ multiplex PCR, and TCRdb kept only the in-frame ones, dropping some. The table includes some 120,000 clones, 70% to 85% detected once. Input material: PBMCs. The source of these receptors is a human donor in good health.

CDR3 bases: TGTGCCAGCAGTGAAGGAACTAGCGGGTGGGATGAGCAGTTCTTC. This sequence encodes CASSEGTSGWDEQFF. V gene TRBV6-4 combines with J gene TRBJ2-1, with 9 bases identical to TRBD2. Germline CDR1 and CDR2: MRHNA and SNTAGT. The CDR3 has 15 amino acids. With 3 bases clipped from V and 8 bases from J, the junction kept 8 bases outside the gene matches.

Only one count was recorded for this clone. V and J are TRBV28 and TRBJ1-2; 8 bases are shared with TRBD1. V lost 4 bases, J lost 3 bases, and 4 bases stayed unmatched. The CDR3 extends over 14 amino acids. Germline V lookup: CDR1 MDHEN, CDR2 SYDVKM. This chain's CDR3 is CASSSQGADYGYTF. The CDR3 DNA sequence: TGTGCCAGCAGTTCCCAGGGGGCTGACTATGGCTACACCTTC.

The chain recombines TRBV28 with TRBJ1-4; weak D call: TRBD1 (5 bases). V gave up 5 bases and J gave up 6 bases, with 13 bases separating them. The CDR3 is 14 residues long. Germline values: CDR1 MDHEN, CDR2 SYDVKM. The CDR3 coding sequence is TGTGCCAGCAGTCGGGGGGGACCGGATGAAAAACTGTTTTTT. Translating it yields CASSRGGPDEKLFF.

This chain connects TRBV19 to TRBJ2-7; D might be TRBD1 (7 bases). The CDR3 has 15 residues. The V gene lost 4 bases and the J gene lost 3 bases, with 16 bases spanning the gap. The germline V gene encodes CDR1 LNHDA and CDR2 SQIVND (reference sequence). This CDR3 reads CASSTLAGQIYEQYF. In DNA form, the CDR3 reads TGTGCCAGTAGTACCCTGGCGGGACAGATCTACGAGCAGTACTTC.

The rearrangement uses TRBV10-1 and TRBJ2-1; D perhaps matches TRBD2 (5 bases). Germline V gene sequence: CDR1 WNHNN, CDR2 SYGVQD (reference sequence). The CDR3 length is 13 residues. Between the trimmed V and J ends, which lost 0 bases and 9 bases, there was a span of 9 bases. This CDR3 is CASSESTTGEQFF. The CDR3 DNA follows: TGCGCCAGCAGTGAGTCGACTACCGGTGAGCAGTTCTTC.

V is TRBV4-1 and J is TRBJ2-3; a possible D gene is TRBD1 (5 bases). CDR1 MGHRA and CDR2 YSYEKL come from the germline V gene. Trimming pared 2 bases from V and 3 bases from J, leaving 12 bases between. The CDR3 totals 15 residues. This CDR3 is CASSQFHRSTDTQYF. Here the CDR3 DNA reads TGCGCCAGCAGCCAATTCCACAGGAGTACAGATACGCAGTATTTT.

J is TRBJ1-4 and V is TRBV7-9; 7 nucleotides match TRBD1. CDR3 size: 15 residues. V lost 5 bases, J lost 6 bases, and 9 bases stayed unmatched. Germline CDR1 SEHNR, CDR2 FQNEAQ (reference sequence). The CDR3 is CASSVKQGWDEKLFF. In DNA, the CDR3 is TGTGCCAGCAGCGTAAAACAGGGGTGGGATGAAAAACTGTTTTTT.

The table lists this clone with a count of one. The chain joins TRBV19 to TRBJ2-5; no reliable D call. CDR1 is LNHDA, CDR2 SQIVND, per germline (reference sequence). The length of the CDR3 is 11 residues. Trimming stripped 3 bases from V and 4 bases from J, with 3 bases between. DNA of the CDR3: TGTGCCAGTAGTATGGCAGAGACCCAGTACTTC. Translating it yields CASSMAETQYF.

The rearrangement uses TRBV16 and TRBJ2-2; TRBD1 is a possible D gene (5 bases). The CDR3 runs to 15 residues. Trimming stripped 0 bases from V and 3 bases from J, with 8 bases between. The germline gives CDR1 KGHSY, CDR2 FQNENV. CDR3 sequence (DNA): TGTGCCAGCAGCCAATCGGTGACAGACACCGGGGAGCTGTTTTTT. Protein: CASSQSVTDTGELFF.

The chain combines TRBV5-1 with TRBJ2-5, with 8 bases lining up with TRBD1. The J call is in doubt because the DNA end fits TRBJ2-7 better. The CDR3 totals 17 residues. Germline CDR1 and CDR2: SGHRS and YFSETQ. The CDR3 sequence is CASSPRTGYAYSYEQYF. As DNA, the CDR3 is TGCGCCAGCAGCCCACGGACAGGGTATGCCTACTCCTACGAGCAGTACTTC.

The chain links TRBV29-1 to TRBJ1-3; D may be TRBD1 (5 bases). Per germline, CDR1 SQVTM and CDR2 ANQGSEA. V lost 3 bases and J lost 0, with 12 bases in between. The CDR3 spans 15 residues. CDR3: CSVDQGWGSGNTIYF. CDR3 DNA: TGCAGCGTTGATCAGGGCTGGGGCTCTGGAAACACCATATATTTT.

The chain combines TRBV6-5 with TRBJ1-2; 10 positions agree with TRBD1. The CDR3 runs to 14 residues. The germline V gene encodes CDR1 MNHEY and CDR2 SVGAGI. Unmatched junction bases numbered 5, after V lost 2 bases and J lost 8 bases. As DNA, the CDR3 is TGTGCCAGCAGTTACCGACAGGGGGCCCGAGGCTACACCTTC. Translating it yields CASSYRQGARGYTF.

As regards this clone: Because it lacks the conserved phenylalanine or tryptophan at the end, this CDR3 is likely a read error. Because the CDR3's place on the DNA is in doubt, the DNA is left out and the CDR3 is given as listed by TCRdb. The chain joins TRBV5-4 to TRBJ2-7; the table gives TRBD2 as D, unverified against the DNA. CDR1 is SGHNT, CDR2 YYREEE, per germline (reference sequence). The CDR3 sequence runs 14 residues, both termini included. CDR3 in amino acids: CASSLAGTSGRPIL.

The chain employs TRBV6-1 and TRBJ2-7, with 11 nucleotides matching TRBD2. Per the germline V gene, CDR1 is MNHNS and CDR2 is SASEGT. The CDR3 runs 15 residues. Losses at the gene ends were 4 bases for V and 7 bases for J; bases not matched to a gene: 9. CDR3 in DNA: TGTGCCAGCAGTGGGCTGGGACTAGCGGCGGGGGAGCAGTACTTC. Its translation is CASSGLGLAAGEQYF.

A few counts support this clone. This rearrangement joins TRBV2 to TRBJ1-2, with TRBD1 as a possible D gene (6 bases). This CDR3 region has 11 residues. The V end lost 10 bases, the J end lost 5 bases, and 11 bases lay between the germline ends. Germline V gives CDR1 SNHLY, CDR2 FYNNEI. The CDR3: CATTGSYGYTF. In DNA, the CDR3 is TGTGCCACCACAGGGTCTTATGGCTACACCTTC.

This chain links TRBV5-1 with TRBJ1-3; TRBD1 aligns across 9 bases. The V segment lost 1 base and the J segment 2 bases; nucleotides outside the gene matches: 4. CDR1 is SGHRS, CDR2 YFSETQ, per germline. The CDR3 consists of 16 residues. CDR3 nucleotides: TGCGCCAGCAGCTTGCCCCGGACAGGGGCTGGAAACACCATATATTTT. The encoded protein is CASSLPRTGAGNTIYF.

CDR3 DNA sequence: TGTGCCAGCAGCGCTACAGGGGGCACTGAAGCTTTCTTT. Encoded protein: CASSATGGTEAFF. The V call is TRBV5-8, the J call TRBJ1-1, with 8 bases fitting TRBD1. There are 13 residues in the CDR3. J was trimmed by 4 bases and V by 4 bases; bases with no gene match: 3. CDR1 and CDR2 (germline): SGHTS, YDEGEE.

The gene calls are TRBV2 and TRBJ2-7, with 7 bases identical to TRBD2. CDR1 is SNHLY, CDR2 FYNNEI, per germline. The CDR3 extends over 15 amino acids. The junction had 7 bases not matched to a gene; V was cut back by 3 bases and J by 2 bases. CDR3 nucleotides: TGTGCCAGCAGTGAGGCGGGAGAGTGGGCCTACGAGCAGTACTTC. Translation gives CASSEAGEWAYEQYF. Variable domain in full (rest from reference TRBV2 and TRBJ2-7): EPEVTQTPSHQVTQMGQEVILRCVPISNHLYFYWYRQILGQKVEFLVSFYNNEISEKSEIFDDQFSVERPDGSNFTLKIRSTKLEDSAMYFCASSEAGEWAYEQYFGPGTRLTVT.

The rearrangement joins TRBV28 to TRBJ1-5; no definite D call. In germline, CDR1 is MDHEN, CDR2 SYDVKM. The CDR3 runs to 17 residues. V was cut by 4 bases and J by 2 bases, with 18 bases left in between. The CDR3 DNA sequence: TGTGCCAGCAGTTCCTGGAGCCCTGCGGTCGGCAATCAGCCCCAGCATTTT. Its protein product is CASSSWSPAVGNQPQHF.

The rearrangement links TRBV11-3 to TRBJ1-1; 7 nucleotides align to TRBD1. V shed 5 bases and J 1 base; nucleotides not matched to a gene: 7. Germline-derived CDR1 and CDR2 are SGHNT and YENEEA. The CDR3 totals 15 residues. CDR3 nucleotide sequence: TGTGCCAGCAGCCCCCGACAGGGAGGGAACACTGAAGCTTTCTTT. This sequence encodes CASSPRQGGNTEAFF.

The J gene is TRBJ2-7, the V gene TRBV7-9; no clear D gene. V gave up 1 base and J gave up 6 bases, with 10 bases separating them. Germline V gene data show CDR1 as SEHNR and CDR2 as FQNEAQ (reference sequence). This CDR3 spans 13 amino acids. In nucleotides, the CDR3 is TGTGCCAGCAGCTTAGACGCCCTAGGCGAGCAGTACTTC. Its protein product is CASSLDALGEQYF.

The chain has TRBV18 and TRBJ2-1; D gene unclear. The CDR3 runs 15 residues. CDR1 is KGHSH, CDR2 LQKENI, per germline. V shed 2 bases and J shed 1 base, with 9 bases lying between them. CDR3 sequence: CASSPERRSYNEQFF. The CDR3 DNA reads TGTGCCAGCTCACCAGAACGCAGATCCTACAATGAGCAGTTCTTC.